One sample yielded the 24 T cell receptor beta chains listed below, sequenced in a study of blood T cell repertoires in COVID-19. Profiling relied on immunoSEQ multiplex PCR, and the TCRdb table lists in-frame clones only, not all of them. This table holds around 300,000 clones, around 87% found once. The sample was peripheral blood. All receptors derive from a man aged 50-60 years with active or convalescent COVID-19.

The CDR3 region is CAWTSGNYGYTF. CDR3 nucleotides: TGTGCCTGGACTTCAGGCAACTATGGCTACACCTTC. This chain connects TRBV30 to TRBJ1-2; D is ambiguous. CDR3 length: 12 amino acids. Germline V gives CDR1 GTSNPN, CDR2 SVGIG (reference sequence). Trimming removed 4 bases at V and 2 bases at J, with 8 bases between.

V and J are TRBV9 and TRBJ2-1; D perhaps matches TRBD2 (6 bases). V lost 0 bases to trimming and J lost 5 bases, with 15 bases between them. The CDR3 is made up of 16 amino acids. Germline V lookup: CDR1 SGDLS, CDR2 YYNGEE. The CDR3 protein is CASSVAPGVQDNEQFF. Here the CDR3 DNA reads TGTGCCAGCAGCGTAGCACCGGGAGTCCAGGACAATGAGCAGTTCTTC.

This chain uses TRBV4-3 with TRBJ2-7, with D perhaps TRBD2 (6 bases). This CDR3 has 17 residues. Looked up from germline, CDR1 is LGHNA and CDR2 is YSLEER. Between the trimmed V and J ends, which lost 2 bases and 5 bases, there was a span of 22 bases. DNA for the CDR3: TGCGCCAGCAGCCAACACCCAGCTCCGGGGGTGTCTGACGAGCAGTACTTC. This gives the protein CASSQHPAPGVSDEQYF.

About this clone itself: The sample contains more than one DNA sequence encoding this CDR3. V is TRBV7-9 and J is TRBJ2-7; 7 bases fit TRBD2. V lost 3 bases to trimming and J lost 1 base; unmatched junction nucleotides: 3. The CDR3 is made up of 14 amino acids. Germline assignment: CDR1 SEHNR and CDR2 FQNEAQ (reference sequence). The CDR3 region is CASSLASGSYEQYF. The CDR3 DNA reads TGTGCCAGCAGCTTGGCTAGCGGATCCTACGAGCAGTACTTC.

The V call is TRBV11-2, the J call TRBJ1-1; TRBD1 agrees at 9 bases. The V and J ends lost 1 base and 2 bases, in that order; junction bases with no gene match: 5. The CDR3 consists of 16 residues. Looked up from germline, CDR1 is SGHAT and CDR2 is FQNNGV. CDR3 protein: CASSLGLGQGNTEAFF. CDR3 nucleotide sequence: TGTGCCAGCAGCTTAGGGTTGGGACAGGGTAACACTGAAGCTTTCTTT.

The chain joins TRBV7-6 to TRBJ2-5; tentative D call: TRBD1 (7 bases). The CDR3 contains 16 residues. Germline V gives CDR1 SGHVS, CDR2 FNYEAQ. V dropped 4 bases and J dropped 5 bases, with 20 bases sitting between them. CDR3 residues: CASSSGSRGRGETQYF. Written as DNA, the CDR3 is TGTGCCAGCAGCTCAGGCAGTAGGGGGCGGGGTGAGACCCAGTACTTC.

The chain has TRBV6-5 and TRBJ1-1; a possible D gene is TRBD1 (5 bases). V lost 0 bases to trimming and J lost 3 bases, with 11 bases between them. CDR3 length equals 15 residues. The germline CDR1 and CDR2 sequences are MNHEY and SVGAGI. In DNA, the CDR3 is TGTGCCAGCAGTTACTCCAAGGGGTTGTACACTGAAGCTTTCTTT. It encodes CASSYSKGLYTEAFF.

CDR3 amino acids: CASSPLFGGQGSSYEQYF. DNA for the CDR3: TGTGCCAGCAGCCCACTTTTCGGTGGGCAGGGAAGTTCCTACGAGCAGTACTTC. The rearrangement links TRBV3-1 (or the pseudogene TRBV3-2) to TRBJ2-7; perhaps TRBD1 as D (5 bases). The CDR3 has 18 amino acids. Between the trimmed V and J ends, which lost 4 bases and 1 base, there was a span of 23 bases. Germline CDR1 is LGHDT and CDR2 is YNNKEL (reference sequence).

V gene TRBV4-3 combines with J gene TRBJ2-7; TRBD1 is a possible D gene (6 bases). Trimming took 4 bases from V and 5 from J, leaving 12 bases between them. The germline V gene has CDR1 LGHNA and CDR2 YSLEER. The CDR3 is made up of 13 amino acids. CDR3: CASSLRGTDEQYF. The CDR3 DNA reads as TGCGCCAGCAGCCTCAGGGGTACAGACGAGCAGTACTTC.

The chain joins TRBV5-6 to TRBJ1-5, with 9 bases matching TRBD1. Germline CDR1 and CDR2: SGHDT and YYEEEE. The CDR3 runs to 14 residues. Trimming cost V 5 bases and J 3 bases; bases outside gene matches: 3. Here the CDR3 reads CASSRTGDNQPQHF. CDR3 in DNA: TGTGCCAGCAGTCGGACAGGGGACAATCAGCCCCAGCATTTT.

The rearrangement uses TRBV21-1 and TRBJ2-5; TRBD2, the table's D call, was not compared with the DNA. TRBV21-1 is classified as a pseudogene. The CDR3 has 18 residues. CDR3 protein: CASRLTLGLAGVGETQYF. As DNA, the CDR3 is TGTGCCAGCAGGCTGACTTTGGGCCTAGCGGGAGTTGGGGAGACCCAGTACTTC.

CDR3 bases: TGTGCCAGCAGCATAGGAACCAAACAGGGCGTAGAAGAGACCCAGTACTTC. Protein sequence: CASSIGTKQGVEETQYF. J is TRBJ2-5 and V is TRBV21-1; the table's D call TRBD1 went unverified against the DNA. TRBV21-1 is an annotated pseudogene. This CDR3 comprises 17 residues.

The rearrangement joins TRBV27 to TRBJ2-3, with TRBD2 identical over 10 bases. This CDR3 is built from 15 residues. J was trimmed by 5 bases and V by 2 bases; bases with no gene match: 4. In germline, CDR1 is MNHEY, CDR2 SMNVEV (reference sequence). CDR3 DNA: TGTGCCAGCAGTTTAAGAGCGGGGGGGCAAGATACGCAGTATTTT. Protein: CASSLRAGGQDTQYF.

The chain couples TRBV27 to TRBJ2-1; TRBD2 aligns across 12 bases. The CDR3 length is 20 residues. After removal of 6 bases from V and 0 bases from J, the junction contained 15 bases not matched to a gene. The germline V gene has CDR1 MNHEY and CDR2 SMNVEV (reference sequence). The CDR3, as DNA: TGTGCCAGCAGATCCCTTCTAGCGGGGGGGCTCCAGAGCTCCTACAATGAGCAGTTCTTC. As protein: CASRSLLAGGLQSSYNEQFF.

This clone was recorded once. J is TRBJ2-3 and V is TRBV2; TRBD2 aligns across 7 bases. CDR3 length: 15 amino acids. J gave up 3 bases and V 4 bases, and 7 bases lay outside the gene matches. Per germline, CDR1 SNHLY and CDR2 FYNNEI. The CDR3 protein is CASSGAAGATDTQYF. In DNA, the CDR3 is TGTGCCAGCAGTGGGGCGGCGGGAGCTACAGATACGCAGTATTTT.

About this clone: The sample carries other DNA sequences with the same CDR3. This chain links TRBV20-1 with TRBJ2-2; D not certain. The germline V and J ends were trimmed by 3 bases and 5 bases, with 4 bases remaining between them. The CDR3 is 11 amino acids. Germline values: CDR1 DFQATT, CDR2 SNEGSKA (reference sequence). CDR3 amino acids: CSARRTGELFF. In DNA form, the CDR3 reads TGCAGTGCTAGGAGAACCGGGGAGCTGTTTTTT.

The V and J genes are TRBV4-1 and TRBJ1-5; TRBD1 might be the D (5 bases). This CDR3 is built from 16 residues. Germline V CDR1 and CDR2: MGHRA, YSYEKL. Between the trimmed V and J ends, which lost 1 base and 4 bases, there was a span of 14 bases. CDR3 residues: CASSQVQTGGNQPQHF. CDR3 sequence (DNA): TGCGCCAGCAGCCAAGTACAAACAGGCGGAAATCAGCCCCAGCATTTT.

This CDR3 is CASSLYRGTEAFF. CDR3 in DNA: TGTGCCAGCAGCTTATACAGGGGGACTGAAGCTTTCTTT. This chain uses TRBV11-1 with TRBJ1-1; 8 positions match TRBD1. Germline CDR1 SGHAT, CDR2 FQDESV (reference sequence). This CDR3 region has 13 residues. V lost 2 bases to trimming and J lost 5 bases; unmatched junction nucleotides: 1. The variable domain in full, with the rest retrieved from reference TRBV11-1 and TRBJ1-1, is EAEVAQSPRYKITEKSQAVAFWCDPISGHATLYWYRQILGQGPELLVQFQDESVVDDSQLPKDRFSAERLKGVDSTLKIQPAELGDSAMYLCASSLYRGTEAFFGQGTRLTVV.

The rearrangement uses TRBV28 and TRBJ1-5; possible D gene TRBD1, 6 bases. Germline assignment: CDR1 MDHEN and CDR2 SYDVKM. Trimming pared 6 bases from V and 1 base from J, leaving 10 bases between. The CDR3 consists of 14 residues. CDR3 amino acids: CASRQGTSNQPQHF. The CDR3 DNA sequence: TGTGCCAGCAGGCAGGGGACAAGCAATCAGCCCCAGCATTTT.

The chain couples TRBV21-1 to TRBJ2-2; the table's D call of TRBD1 was not tested on the DNA. TRBV21-1 is a listed pseudogene. This CDR3 contains 14 residues. Written as DNA, the CDR3 is TGTGCCAGCACTCGAGGGGGGAACACCGGGGAGCTGTTTTTT. Protein product: CASTRGGNTGELFF.

V gene TRBV24-1 combines with J gene TRBJ2-1, with 8 bases aligning to TRBD2. The CDR3 is made up of 16 amino acids. Losses at the gene ends were 3 bases for V and 5 bases for J; bases not matched to a gene: 8. From germline, CDR1 is KGHDR and CDR2 SFDVKD. The CDR3 DNA reads TGTGCCACCAGTGATGCGGCCGCGGGGGGTAACAATGAGCAGTTCTTC. Its protein is CATSDAAAGGNNEQFF.

This clone came up a few times. The rearrangement joins TRBV3-1 (or the pseudogene TRBV3-2) to TRBJ2-2; weak D call: TRBD2 (6 bases). The V end was cut by 5 bases, the J end by 0 bases, with 13 bases between. Germline values: CDR1 LGHDT, CDR2 YNNKEL (reference sequence). This CDR3 is built from 16 residues. The CDR3 here is CASSFRRETNTGELFF. DNA of the CDR3: TGTGCCAGCAGCTTCCGACGGGAGACGAACACCGGGGAGCTGTTTTTT.

This clone came up a few times. The chain combines TRBV19 with TRBJ2-3, with TRBD2 matching 10 bases. V shed 4 bases, J shed 8 bases, and the junction held 6 bases outside the gene matches. The CDR3 spans 14 residues. Per the germline V gene, CDR1 is LNHDA and CDR2 is SQIVND (reference sequence). The CDR3 DNA reads as TGTGCCAGTAGTACTAGCGGGGGTGGCTCTACGCAGTATTTT. It specifies CASSTSGGGSTQYF.

The rearrangement links TRBV19 to TRBJ2-4; unclear D gene. The J call may be incorrect, as the DNA end agrees better with TRBJ2-7. CDR1 LNHDA and CDR2 SQIVND come from the germline V gene (reference sequence). This CDR3 region has 12 residues. The CDR3 DNA follows: TGTGCCAGTAGTAAGATCGGAGCCGAGCAGTACTTC. Encoded protein: CASSKIGAEQYF.